The rows below give T cell receptor beta chains drawn from one sample of a study of blood T cell repertoires in COVID-19. The table came from immunoSEQ multiplex PCR; TCRdb's copy has only in-frame clones and leaves some out. The sample consists of 300,000 to 350,000 clones, 90% of them appearing once. Specimen: PBMCs or T cells enriched from blood (not recorded which). These receptors originate from a woman in her twenties or thirties who had been exposed to COVID-19. The CDR3 runs from the conserved cysteine through the conserved F or W. A D gene is named only where the DNA matches it firmly. Rows give clone size only sometimes, using once, few, many, or a class for an expanded clone.

>.|TRBV4-3|.|TRBJ1-6
TGCGCCAGCAGCCAAGGTCGGGAGACACACTATAATTCACCCCTCCACTTT
CASSQGRETHYNSPLHF
>.|TRBV10-3|.|TRBJ1-2
TGTGCCATCAGTGAGCCAACTGCGGGGGGCTGGGCGGGCTACACCTTC
CAISEPTAGGWAGYTF
>.|TRBV24-1|.|TRBJ2-5
TGTGCCACCAGTGACCCCCGTCGGGCGGGTGAAGAGACCCAGTACTTC
CATSDPRRAGEETQYF
>TRBD1|TRBV5-6|.|TRBJ2-4
TGTGCCAGCAGCTGGGGCCGGACAGGGGCCAAAAACATTCAGTACTTC
CASSWGRTGAKNIQYF
>TRBD1|TRBV6-2/TRBV6-3|.|TRBJ2-7
TGTGCCAGCAGCCCTCAAAGACAGGGGGCTCCTCCTTACGAGCAGTACTTC
CASSPQRQGAPPYEQYF
>TRBD1|TRBV4-3|.|TRBJ1-2
TGCGCCAGCAGCCAAGATGGGGGTAGAGGACAGGGGCTTGCTGGGGGCTACACCTTC
CASSQDGGRGQGLAGGYTF
>.|TRBV14|once|TRBJ1-5
TGTGCCAGCAGCCAAGCGGGGAGGGGCCCCTCGCCCCAGCATTTT
CASSQAGRGPSPQHF
>.|TRBV5-5|.|TRBJ2-2
TGTGCCAGCAGCTTGGACCCAGACACCGGGGAGCTGTTTTTT
CASSLDPDTGELFF
>.|TRBV19|.|TRBJ2-4
TGTGCCAGTAAGCCCGCTGAAAACATTCAGTACTTC
CASKPAENIQYF
>TRBD1|TRBV19|.|TRBJ1-4
TGTGCCACCAGGACCGGGGACAGGAGAGAAAAACTGTTTTTT
CATRTGDRREKLFF
>.|TRBV9|.|TRBJ1-1
TGTGCCAGCAGCGTAGACACGTCCGTAAGTGAAGCTTTCTTT
CASSVDTSVSEAFF
>TRBD2|TRBV7-2|.|TRBJ2-5
TGTGCCAGCAGCTTAGAAGTGGGGGGGTTGGAGACCCAGTACTTC
CASSLEVGGLETQYF
>TRBD1|TRBV4-3|.|TRBJ1-6
TGCGCCAGCAGCTCCCGGGACAGGGTTAATTCACCCCTCCACTTT
CASSSRDRVNSPLHF
>.|TRBV21-1|.|TRBJ1-5
TGTGCCAGCAGCATAATGGGCTGGGCGGGTGGAGGTAATCAGCCCCAGCATTTT
CASSIMGWAGGGNQPQHF
>TRBD1|TRBV9|.|TRBJ1-1
TGTGCCAGCAGCCGGGCGACAGGGAGCACTGAAGCTTTCTTT
CASSRATGSTEAFF
>.|TRBV5-1|once|TRBJ2-5
TGCGCCAGCAGCTTGGTCGGGGGAGAGACCCAGTACTTC
CASSLVGGETQYF
>TRBD1|TRBV12-3/TRBV12-4|.|TRBJ2-7
TGTGCCAGCCGAACAGGGGTCTACGAGCAGTACTTC
CASRTGVYEQYF
>.|TRBV13|.|TRBJ1-1
TGTGCCAGCAGCTTAGAGGGAGCGAACACTGAAGCTTTCTTT
CASSLEGANTEAFF
>.|TRBV7-9|.|TRBJ2-5
TGTGCTTCCGCGGCCAGGGTGGAGGAGACCCAGTACTTC
CASAARVEETQYF
>.|TRBV6-5|once|TRBJ1-5
TGTGCCAGCCAGGGACACCAAAATCAGCCCCAGCATTTT
CASQGHQNQPQHF
>TRBD1|TRBV9|few|TRBJ1-3
TGTGCCAGCACCCGAAGGACAGGGCCTGGAAACACCATATATTTT
CASTRRTGPGNTIYF
>TRBD1|TRBV3-1/TRBV3-2|once|TRBJ2-5
TGTGCCAGCAGCCAAGAGGAGTTTTATACAGGGGTCAGGCAAGAGACCCAGTACTTC
CASSQEEFYTGVRQETQYF
>TRBD2|TRBV2|.|TRBJ2-1
TGTGCCAGCAGTGATCTAGCGGTCTACAATGAGCAGTTCTTC
CASSDLAVYNEQFF
>.|TRBV3-1/TRBV3-2|once|TRBJ1-6
TGTGCCAGCAGCCAAGCAGGGTACAATTCACCCCTCCACTTT
CASSQAGYNSPLHF
>TRBD1|TRBV7-2|.|TRBJ2-3
TGTGCCAGCAGCTACCTTTTGGGACAGGAGATAGATACGCAGTATTTT
CASSYLLGQEIDTQYF
>.|TRBV6-5|.|TRBJ1-2
TGTGCCAGCAGTTACTCCACATTCTATGGCTACACCTTC
CASSYSTFYGYTF
>TRBD1|TRBV6-2/TRBV6-3|.|TRBJ2-3
TGTGCCAGCAGCGAAGACAGGGGATGGCCAGATACGCAGTATTTT
CASSEDRGWPDTQYF
>.|TRBV4-3|.|TRBJ1-2
TGCGCCAGCAGCCAAGTCGCAGGGTATGGCTACACCTTC
CASSQVAGYGYTF
>.|TRBV2|.|TRBJ2-5
TGTGCCAGCAGTGAGGGGGACTTTCAAGAGACCCAGTACTTC
CASSEGDFQETQYF
>.|TRBV27|.|TRBJ2-7
TGTGCCAGCAGTGGGGCAGGGGCCTACGAGCAGTACTTC
CASSGAGAYEQYF
>.|TRBV13|.|TRBJ1-2
TGTGCCAGCAGCTTAGAAAGGGGCAATAACTATGGCTACACCTTC
CASSLERGNNYGYTF
>TRBD1|TRBV12-5|.|TRBJ2-5
TGTGCTAGTGGTGGCGGACAGGGGGCTGGGGAGACCCAGTACTTC
CASGGGQGAGETQYF
>.|TRBV4-1|.|TRBJ2-5
TGCGCCAGCAGCCAAGGGGAGGGGGGCCAGCACTTC
CASSQGEGGQHF
>.|TRBV5-4|.|TRBJ2-5
TGTGCCAGCAGCTGGCCTGGCCAAGAGACCCAGTACTTC
CASSWPGQETQYF
>TRBD2|TRBV4-3|.|TRBJ2-3
TGCGCCAGCAGCCCTAGCGGGAGCACAGATACGCAGTATTTT
CASSPSGSTDTQYF
>.|TRBV5-1|.|TRBJ1-2
TGCGCCAGCAGCCTACTCGGTACTAACTATGGCTACACCTTC
CASSLLGTNYGYTF
>.|TRBV4-1|.|TRBJ2-5
TGCGCCAGCAGCCAAGAAGCACGTCCGCAAGAGACCCAGTACTTC
CASSQEARPQETQYF
>TRBD2|TRBV24-1|.|TRBJ2-1
TGTGCCACCACCGCTAGCGGGGCTTTAAATGAGCAGTTCTTC
CATTASGALNEQFF
>.|TRBV9|many|TRBJ2-4
TGTGCCAGCAGCGTAGTGGGAGCTAAACTAAAAAGGCTAGCCAAAAACATTCAGTACTTC
CASSVVGAKLKRLAKNIQYF
>.|TRBV13|.|TRBJ1-1
TGTGCCAGCAGCTTAGCGACACTGAACACTGAAGCTTTCTTT
CASSLATLNTEAFF
>TRBD1|TRBV6-1|.|TRBJ1-1
TGTGCCAGCAGTGAACGGGACAGGGTGGCCACTGAAGCTTTCTTT
CASSERDRVATEAFF
>.|TRBV7-9|.|TRBJ1-5
TGTGCCAGCAGCTTATATTTGGGGGGGGTTAGTCAGCCCCAGCATTTT
CASSLYLGGVSQPQHF
>TRBD2|TRBV6-5|.|TRBJ2-3
TGTGCCAGCAGTCTCCGACTAGCCCGCACAGATACGCAGTATTTT
CASSLRLARTDTQYF
>.|TRBV6-6|.|TRBJ1-2
TGTGCCAGCAGTTACGAGCCCCAGCGTAACTATGGCTACACCTTC
CASSYEPQRNYGYTF
>.|TRBV9|.|TRBJ1-4
TGTGCCAGCAGCGTAGGACCCACCCCGGGTGAAAAACTGTTTTTT
CASSVGPTPGEKLFF
>TRBD2|TRBV7-3|.|TRBJ2-3
TGTGCCAGCAGCTTAGCCCGGACTAGCGGCAATACGCAGTATTTT
CASSLARTSGNTQYF
>TRBD1|TRBV27|.|TRBJ2-1
TGTGCCAGCAGTAGGTCCTTGGTCGGGACAGCCTTAAGCCCCAATGAGCAGTTCTTC
CASSRSLVGTALSPNEQFF
>TRBD2|TRBV11-3|.|TRBJ2-5
TGTGCCAGCAGCTTGGGACTAGCGGGCGCCCAAGAGACCCAGTACTTC
CASSLGLAGAQETQYF
>.|TRBV18|.|TRBJ1-5
TGTGCCAGCTCACTAACGGGAAGGGCGCCCTTAAATCAGCCCCAGCATTTT
CASSLTGRAPLNQPQHF
>.|TRBV5-4|.|TRBJ1-1
TGTGCCAGCAGCTTGAGGGAGGGGGCTGAAGCTTTCTTT
CASSLREGAEAFF
>TRBD1|TRBV5-1|.|TRBJ1-2
TGCGCCAGCAGCGCGACAGGGCAACCTTCGAACTATGGCTACACCTTC
CASSATGQPSNYGYTF
>TRBD1|TRBV30|.|TRBJ1-1
TGTGCCTGGAGTGTGACCGGGACAGGGGGGACTGAAGCTTTCTTT
CAWSVTGTGGTEAFF
>TRBD1|TRBV18|.|TRBJ1-5
TGTGCCAGCTCACCCGGACAGGCGGGCAATCAGCCCCAGCATTTT
CASSPGQAGNQPQHF